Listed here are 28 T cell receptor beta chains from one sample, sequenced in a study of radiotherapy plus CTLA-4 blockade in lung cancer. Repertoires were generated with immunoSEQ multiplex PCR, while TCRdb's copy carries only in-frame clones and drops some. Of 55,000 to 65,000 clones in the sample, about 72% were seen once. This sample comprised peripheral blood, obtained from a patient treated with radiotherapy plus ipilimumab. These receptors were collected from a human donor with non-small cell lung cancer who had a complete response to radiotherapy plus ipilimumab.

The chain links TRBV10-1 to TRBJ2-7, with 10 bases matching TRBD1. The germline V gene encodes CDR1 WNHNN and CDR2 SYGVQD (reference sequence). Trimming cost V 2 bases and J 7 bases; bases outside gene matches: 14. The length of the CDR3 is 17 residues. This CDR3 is CASSETPLTGGSREQYF. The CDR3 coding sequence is TGCGCCAGCAGTGAGACACCACTGACAGGGGGCTCGAGGGAGCAGTACTTC.

The CDR3: CASSLADKLLGSAGDTQYF. CDR3 sequence (DNA): TGCGCCAGCAGCTTGGCCGATAAATTGTTAGGGAGCGCGGGAGATACGCAGTATTTT. V and J are TRBV5-1 and TRBJ2-3; tentative D call: TRBD2 (5 bases). V lost 0 bases to trimming and J lost 5 bases, with 25 bases between them. Germline V gene data show CDR1 as SGHRS and CDR2 as YFSETQ. The length of the CDR3 is 19 residues. The full variable domain, rest sourced from reference TRBV5-1 and TRBJ2-3, is KAGVTQTPRYLIKTRGQQVTLSCSPISGHRSVSWYQQTPGQGLQFLFEYFSETQRNKGNFPGRFSGRQFSNSRSEMNVSTLELGDSALYLCASSLADKLLGSAGDTQYFGPGTRLTVL.

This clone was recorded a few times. CDR3: CASSPLGRPGNYGYTF. Here the CDR3 DNA reads TGCGCCAGCAGCCCCCTTGGGAGACCGGGTAACTATGGCTACACCTTC. The rearrangement uses TRBV5-1 and TRBJ1-2; no definite D call. The V end lost 4 bases, the J end lost 1 base, and 17 bases lay between the germline ends. The CDR3 is 16 residues long. Germline V CDR1 and CDR2: SGHRS, YFSETQ.

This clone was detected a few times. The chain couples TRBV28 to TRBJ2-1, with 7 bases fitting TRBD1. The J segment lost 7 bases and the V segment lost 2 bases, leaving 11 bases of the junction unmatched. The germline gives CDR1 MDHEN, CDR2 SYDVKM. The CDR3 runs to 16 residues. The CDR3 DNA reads TGTGCCAGCAGTTTAGGGGGACAGTACCCTAGGAATGAGCAGTTCTTC. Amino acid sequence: CASSLGGQYPRNEQFF.

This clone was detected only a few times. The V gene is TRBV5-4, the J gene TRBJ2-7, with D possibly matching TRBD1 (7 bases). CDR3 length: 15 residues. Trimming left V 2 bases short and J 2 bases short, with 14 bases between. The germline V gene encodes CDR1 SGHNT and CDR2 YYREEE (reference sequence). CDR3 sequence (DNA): TGTGCCAGCAGCTTATCCCAGGGGGGTCCCTACGAGCAGTACTTC. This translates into CASSLSQGGPYEQYF.

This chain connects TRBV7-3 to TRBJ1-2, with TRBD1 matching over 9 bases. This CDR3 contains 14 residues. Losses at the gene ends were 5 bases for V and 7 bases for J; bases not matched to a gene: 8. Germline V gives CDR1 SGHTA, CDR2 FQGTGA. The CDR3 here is CASSLRPGQGGYTF. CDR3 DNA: TGTGCCAGCAGCCTACGACCGGGACAGGGTGGCTACACCTTC.

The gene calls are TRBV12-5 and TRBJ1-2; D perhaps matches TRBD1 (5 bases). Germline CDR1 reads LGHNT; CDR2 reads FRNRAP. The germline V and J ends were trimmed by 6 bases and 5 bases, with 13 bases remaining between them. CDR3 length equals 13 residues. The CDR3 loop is CASGRALVYGYTF. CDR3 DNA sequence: TGTGCTAGTGGCAGGGCCCTGGTATATGGCTACACCTTC.

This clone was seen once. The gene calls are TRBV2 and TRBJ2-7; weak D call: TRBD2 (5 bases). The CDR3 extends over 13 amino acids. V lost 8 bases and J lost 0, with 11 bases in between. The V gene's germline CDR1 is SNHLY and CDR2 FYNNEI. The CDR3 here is CASGERSSYEQYF. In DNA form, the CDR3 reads TGTGCCAGCGGGGAGCGGAGCTCCTACGAGCAGTACTTC.

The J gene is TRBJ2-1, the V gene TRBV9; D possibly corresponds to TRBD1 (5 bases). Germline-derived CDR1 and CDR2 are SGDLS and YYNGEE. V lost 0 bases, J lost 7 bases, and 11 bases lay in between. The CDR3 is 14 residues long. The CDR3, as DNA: TGTGCCAGCAGCGTAGTTCCAGGGTTAAATGAGCAGTTCTTC. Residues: CASSVVPGLNEQFF.

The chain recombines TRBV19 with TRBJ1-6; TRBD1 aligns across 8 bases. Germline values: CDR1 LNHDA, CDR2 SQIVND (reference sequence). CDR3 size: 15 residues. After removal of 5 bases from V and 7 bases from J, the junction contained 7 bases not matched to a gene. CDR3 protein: CASSPADRENSPLHF. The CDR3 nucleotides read TGTGCCAGTAGTCCAGCGGACAGGGAAAATTCACCCCTCCACTTT.

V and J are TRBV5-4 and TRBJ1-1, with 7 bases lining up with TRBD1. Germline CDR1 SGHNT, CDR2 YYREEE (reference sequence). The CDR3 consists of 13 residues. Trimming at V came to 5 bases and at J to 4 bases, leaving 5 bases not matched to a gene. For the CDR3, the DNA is TGTGCCAGCAGTTCTTCAGGGGGCACTGAAGCTTTCTTT. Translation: CASSSSGGTEAFF.

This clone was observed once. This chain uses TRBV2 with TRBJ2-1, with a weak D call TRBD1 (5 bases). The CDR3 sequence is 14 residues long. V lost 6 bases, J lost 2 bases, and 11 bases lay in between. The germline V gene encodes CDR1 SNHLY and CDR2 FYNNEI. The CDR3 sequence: CASRGPGTYNEQFF. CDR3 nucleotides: TGTGCCAGCAGGGGGCCCGGAACCTACAATGAGCAGTTCTTC.

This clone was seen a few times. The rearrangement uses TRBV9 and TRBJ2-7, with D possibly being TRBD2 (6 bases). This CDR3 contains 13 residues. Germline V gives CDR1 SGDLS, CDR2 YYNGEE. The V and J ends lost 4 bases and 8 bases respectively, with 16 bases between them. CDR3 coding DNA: TGTGCCAGCAGCCCGCGGACGGGGGTCAAGCAGTACTTC. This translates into CASSPRTGVKQYF.

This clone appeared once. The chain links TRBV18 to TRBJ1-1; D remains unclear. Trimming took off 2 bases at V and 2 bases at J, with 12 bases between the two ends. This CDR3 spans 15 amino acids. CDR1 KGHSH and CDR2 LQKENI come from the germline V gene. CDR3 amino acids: CASSPSRQENTEAFF. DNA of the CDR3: TGTGCCAGCTCACCAAGTAGGCAGGAAAACACTGAAGCTTTCTTT.

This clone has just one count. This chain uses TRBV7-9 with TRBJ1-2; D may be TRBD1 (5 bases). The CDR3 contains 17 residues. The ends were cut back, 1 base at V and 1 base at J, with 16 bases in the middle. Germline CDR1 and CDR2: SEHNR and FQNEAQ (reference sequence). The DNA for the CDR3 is TGTGCCAGCAGCTTAGGAAGTTATAGGGGATTTAACTATGGCTACACCTTC. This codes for CASSLGSYRGFNYGYTF.

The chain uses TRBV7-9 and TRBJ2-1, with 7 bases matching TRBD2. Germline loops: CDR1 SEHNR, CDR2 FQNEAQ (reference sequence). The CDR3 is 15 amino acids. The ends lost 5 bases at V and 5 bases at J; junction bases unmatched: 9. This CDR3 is CASSPIGGRNNEQFF. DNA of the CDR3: TGTGCCAGCAGCCCGATAGGCGGGAGAAACAATGAGCAGTTCTTC.

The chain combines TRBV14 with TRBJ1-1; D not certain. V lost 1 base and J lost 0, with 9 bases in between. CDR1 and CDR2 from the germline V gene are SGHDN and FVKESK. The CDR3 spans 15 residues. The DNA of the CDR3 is TGTGCCAGCAGCCAAGTACGGGTTATGAACACTGAAGCTTTCTTT. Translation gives CASSQVRVMNTEAFF. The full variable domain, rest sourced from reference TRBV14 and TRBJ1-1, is EAGVTQFPSHSVIEKGQTVTLRCDPISGHDNLYWYRRVMGKEIKFLLHFVKESKQDESGMPNNRFLAERTGGTYSTLKVQPAELEDSGVYFCASSQVRVMNTEAFFGQGTRLTVV.

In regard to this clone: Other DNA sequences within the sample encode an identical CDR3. CDR3: CASSSRLAGVQETQYF. Here the CDR3 DNA reads TGTGCCAGCAGCTCCCGACTAGCGGGGGTACAAGAGACCCAGTACTTC. The chain carries TRBV7-6 and TRBJ2-5; 12 bases are a match to TRBD2. In germline, CDR1 is SGHVS, CDR2 FNYEAQ. Losses at the gene ends were 4 bases for V and 2 bases for J; bases not matched to a gene: 5. The CDR3 length is 16 residues.

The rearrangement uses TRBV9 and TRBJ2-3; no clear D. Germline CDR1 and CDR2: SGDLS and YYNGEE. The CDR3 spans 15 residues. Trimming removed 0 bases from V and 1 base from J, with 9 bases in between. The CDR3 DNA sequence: TGTGCCAGCAGCGTAGGTTATGTCCGCACAGATACGCAGTATTTT. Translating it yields CASSVGYVRTDTQYF.

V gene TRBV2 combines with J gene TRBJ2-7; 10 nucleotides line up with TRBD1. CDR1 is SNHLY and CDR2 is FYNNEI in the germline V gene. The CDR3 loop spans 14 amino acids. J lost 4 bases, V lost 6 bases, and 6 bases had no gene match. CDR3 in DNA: TGTGCCAGCAGCACGAGGACAGGGGGGTACGAGCAGTACTTC. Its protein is CASSTRTGGYEQYF.

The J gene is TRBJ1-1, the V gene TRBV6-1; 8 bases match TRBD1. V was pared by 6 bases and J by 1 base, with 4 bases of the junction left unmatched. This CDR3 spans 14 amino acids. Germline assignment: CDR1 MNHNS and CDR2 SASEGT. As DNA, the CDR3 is TGTGCCAGCAGGCTAGGGACAGGGAACACTGAAGCTTTCTTT. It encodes CASRLGTGNTEAFF.

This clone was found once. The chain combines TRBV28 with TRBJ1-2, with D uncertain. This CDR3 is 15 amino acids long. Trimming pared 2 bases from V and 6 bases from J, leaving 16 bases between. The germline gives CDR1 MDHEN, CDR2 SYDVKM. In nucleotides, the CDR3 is TGTGCCAGCAGTTTAGGTAGTAGAGGGCTTAATGGCTACACCTTC. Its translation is CASSLGSRGLNGYTF.

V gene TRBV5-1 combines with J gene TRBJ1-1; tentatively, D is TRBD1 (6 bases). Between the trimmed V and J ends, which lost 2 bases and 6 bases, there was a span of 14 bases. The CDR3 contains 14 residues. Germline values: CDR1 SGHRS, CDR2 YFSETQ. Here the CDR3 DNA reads TGCGCCAGCAGCTTTACAGGGCCCAAGTCTGAAGCTTTCTTT. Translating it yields CASSFTGPKSEAFF. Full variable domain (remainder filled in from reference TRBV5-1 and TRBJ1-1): KAGVTQTPRYLIKTRGQQVTLSCSPISGHRSVSWYQQTPGQGLQFLFEYFSETQRNKGNFPGRFSGRQFSNSRSEMNVSTLELGDSALYLCASSFTGPKSEAFFGQGTRLTVV.

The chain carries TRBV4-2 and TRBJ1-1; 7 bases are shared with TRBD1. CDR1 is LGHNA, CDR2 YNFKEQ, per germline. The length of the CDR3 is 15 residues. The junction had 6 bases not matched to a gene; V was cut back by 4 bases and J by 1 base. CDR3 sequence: CASSPTGVGNTEAFF. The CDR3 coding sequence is TGTGCCAGCAGCCCTACAGGGGTGGGGAACACTGAAGCTTTCTTT.

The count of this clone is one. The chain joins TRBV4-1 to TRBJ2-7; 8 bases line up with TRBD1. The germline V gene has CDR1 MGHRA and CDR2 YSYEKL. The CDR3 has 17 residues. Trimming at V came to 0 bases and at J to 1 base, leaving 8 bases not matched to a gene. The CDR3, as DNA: TGCGCCAGCAGCCAAGATGGTCCGGACAGGGTATCCTACGAGCAGTACTTC. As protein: CASSQDGPDRVSYEQYF.

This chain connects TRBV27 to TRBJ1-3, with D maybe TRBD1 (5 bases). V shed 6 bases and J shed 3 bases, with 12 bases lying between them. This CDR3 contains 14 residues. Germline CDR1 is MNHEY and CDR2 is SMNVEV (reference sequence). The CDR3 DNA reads TGTGCCAGCAGAAGGGGCGTCGATGGAAACACCATATATTTT. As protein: CASRRGVDGNTIYF.

The CDR3 sequence is CASSYGQGIINSPLHF. CDR3 in DNA: TGTGCCAGCAGTTACGGGCAGGGAATAATTAATTCACCCCTCCACTTT. The V and J genes are TRBV6-5 and TRBJ1-6; D may be TRBD1 (5 bases). Germline V gene data show CDR1 as MNHEY and CDR2 as SVGAGI. Trimming removed 2 bases at V and 6 bases at J, with 14 bases between. The CDR3 runs 16 residues.

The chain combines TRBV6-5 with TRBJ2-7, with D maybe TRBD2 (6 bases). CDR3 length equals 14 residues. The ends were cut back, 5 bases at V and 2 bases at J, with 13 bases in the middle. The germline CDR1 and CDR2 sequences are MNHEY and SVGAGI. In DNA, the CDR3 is TGTGCCAGCAGTGATGGCGGGAATACCTACGAGCAGTACTTC. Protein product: CASSDGGNTYEQYF.